This T cell receptor (beta chain) was recovered during a study of T cell clonality in common variable immunodeficiency. Blood samples were heparinized, about 5 to 9 ml per donor. CDR1 and CDR2 from the germline V gene are MGHRA and YSYEKL. This CDR3 comprises 14 residues. The junction had 1 base not matched to a gene; V was cut back by 1 base and J by 4 bases. This clone came up many times. The target antigen is unknown. The missing CDR3 end, 3 residues past where the read stops, is filled in from the germline J gene. Some clones are missing from TCRdb's copy, which holds only in-frame ones; the method was immunoSEQ multiplex PCR. Altogether around 45,000 clones were found in the sample, and no singletons occur. Overall study results and limits: Fewer deletions and N-nucleotide insertions were reportedly seen in common variable immunodeficiency TCR beta sequences.

The chain recombines TRBV4-1 with TRBJ2-3, with 8 positions matching TRBD2. The source of this sequence is a person between 18 and 69 years old in good health. The specimen sequenced was peripheral blood mononuclear cells. CDR3 bases read: TGCGCCAGCAGCCAAGGGACTAGCTCAGATACG. Translating gives CASSQGTSSDT. The whole CDR3 sequence is CASSQGTSSDTQYF.